A single sample gave rise to the 32 T cell receptor beta chains below, sequenced in a study of PD-L1 blockade in urothelial cancer. TCRdb's copy holds only in-frame clones and misses some; the assay was immunoSEQ multiplex PCR. Of around 66,000 clones listed, about nine tenths are singletons. The time point is: peripheral blood 6 weeks after treatment start. The sample consisted of PBMCs, taken around atezolizumab (anti-PD-L1) treatment. The source is a man aged 60 to 69 with urothelial cancer.

Note on this clone: At one of its ends the junction is not consistent with the germline gene, which may arise from a read error. The J gene is TRBJ1-4, the V gene TRBV6-1; a weak D match, TRBD1 (5 bases). From germline, CDR1 is MNHNS and CDR2 SASEGT. The CDR3 runs 16 residues. The CDR3 sequence: CASREAATEDNEKLFF. CDR3 DNA: TGTGCCAGCAGAGAAGCCGCGACAGAAGATAATGAAAAACTGTTTTTT.

V is TRBV6-5 and J is TRBJ2-1; 8 nucleotides match TRBD1. V shed 6 bases, J shed 0 bases, and the junction held 4 bases outside the gene matches. The CDR3 loop spans 15 amino acids. CDR1 is MNHEY and CDR2 is SVGAGI in the germline V gene. CDR3 amino acids: CASSRQGSSYNEQFF. CDR3 bases: TGTGCCAGCAGCCGACAGGGGAGCTCCTACAATGAGCAGTTCTTC.

This clone was seen a few times. V gene TRBV15 combines with J gene TRBJ1-2, with TRBD1 as a possible D gene (6 bases). The V gene's germline CDR1 is LNHNV and CDR2 YYDKDF (reference sequence). The CDR3 extends over 15 amino acids. V was clipped by 0 bases and J by 2 bases, with 10 bases between them. Here the CDR3 reads CATSREGGANYGYTF. The DNA of the CDR3 is TGTGCCACCAGCAGAGAGGGGGGGGCCAACTATGGCTACACCTTC.

The chain employs TRBV5-4 and TRBJ2-5; 10 nucleotides match TRBD2. Germline CDR1 and CDR2: SGHNT and YYREEE (reference sequence). CDR3 length: 16 residues. Germline trimming cut 9 bases from V and 1 base from J; bases unmatched to any gene: 12. The CDR3 DNA follows: TGTGCCATCTCAGCAGGTAGCGGGGGGACCCAAGAGACCCAGTACTTC. It encodes CAISAGSGGTQETQYF.

J is TRBJ2-3 and V is TRBV5-1, with a weak D call TRBD2 (5 bases). Germline values: CDR1 SGHRS, CDR2 YFSETQ. Trimming removed 3 bases at V and 2 bases at J, with 19 bases between. The CDR3 runs to 17 residues. The CDR3 sequence: CASSSGREGGNTDTQYF. CDR3 sequence (DNA): TGCGCCAGCAGCTCCGGCAGAGAGGGTGGGAACACAGATACGCAGTATTTT. The full variable domain, in which reference TRBV5-1 and TRBJ2-3 provide the parts outside the CDR3, is KAGVTQTPRYLIKTRGQQVTLSCSPISGHRSVSWYQQTPGQGLQFLFEYFSETQRNKGNFPGRFSGRQFSNSRSEMNVSTLELGDSALYLCASSSGREGGNTDTQYFGPGTRLTVL.

J is TRBJ1-5 and V is TRBV6-1; TRBD1 matches 7 bases. The germline CDR1 and CDR2 sequences are MNHNS and SASEGT. Trimming cost V 5 bases and J 3 bases; bases outside gene matches: 4. The CDR3 consists of 14 residues. The CDR3 here is CASSSTGPNQPQHF. CDR3 nucleotide sequence: TGTGCCAGCAGTTCGACAGGGCCCAATCAGCCCCAGCATTTT.

This rearrangement joins TRBV29-1 to TRBJ2-6; weak D call: TRBD2 (7 bases). Germline CDR1 reads SQVTM; CDR2 reads ANQGSEA. Between the trimmed V and J ends, which lost 0 bases and 0 bases, there was a span of 18 bases. The CDR3 sequence is 19 residues long. The CDR3 DNA reads TGCAGCGTTGAAGAGGGGTGGCGGGGGCGATACTCTGGGGCCAACGTCCTGACTTTC. Translating it yields CSVEEGWRGRYSGANVLTF.

This chain uses TRBV19 with TRBJ1-1; D gene unclear. The CDR3 length is 15 residues. Looked up from germline, CDR1 is LNHDA and CDR2 is SQIVND (reference sequence). The germline V and J ends were trimmed by 6 bases and 3 bases, with 17 bases remaining between them. CDR3 protein: CASRLTTWGDTEAFF. CDR3 bases: TGTGCCAGTAGGCTAACGACATGGGGAGACACTGAAGCTTTCTTT.

There are a few counts of this clone. The chain recombines TRBV13 with TRBJ1-2, with TRBD1 as a possible D gene (6 bases). Germline V gene lookup returns CDR1 PRHDT and CDR2 FYEKMQ (reference sequence). There are 15 residues in the CDR3. Trimming pared 0 bases from V and 3 bases from J, leaving 11 bases between. The CDR3 here is CASSLGRGPDYGYTF. In nucleotides, the CDR3 is TGTGCCAGCAGCTTAGGGCGGGGGCCCGACTATGGCTACACCTTC.

The chain couples TRBV30 to TRBJ2-3, with 7 bases identical to TRBD2. Germline CDR1 is GTSNPN and CDR2 is SVGIG (reference sequence). V was clipped by 4 bases and J by 4 bases; unmatched bases: 11. CDR3 length: 15 residues. The DNA of the CDR3 is TGTGCCTGGACGGCGGGAGTAGGTTGGGCAGATACGCAGTATTTT. This codes for CAWTAGVGWADTQYF.

CDR3 sequence reads: CASSLREESSYNEQFF. Written as DNA, the CDR3 is TGCGCCAGCAGCCTTCGCGAAGAGAGCTCCTACAATGAGCAGTTCTTC. The J gene is TRBJ2-1, the V gene TRBV5-1; D not certain. This CDR3 has 16 amino acids. Germline lookup yields CDR1 SGHRS and CDR2 YFSETQ. V was shortened by 4 bases and J by 0 bases, with 14 bases between the two germline ends.

This clone has only a few counts. V usage is TRBV4-2 and J usage is TRBJ2-1, with 7 bases that match TRBD2. The CDR3 sequence is 18 residues long. J gave up 4 bases and V 4 bases, and 16 bases lay outside the gene matches. Germline values: CDR1 LGHNA, CDR2 YNFKEQ. The chain's CDR3 is CASSPSGSAGESYNEQFF. CDR3 coding DNA: TGTGCCAGCAGCCCAAGCGGCTCGGCGGGAGAGTCGTACAATGAGCAGTTCTTC.

The gene calls are TRBV5-5 and TRBJ1-1, with 11 bases matching TRBD1. This CDR3 region has 13 residues. Looked up from germline, CDR1 is SGHKS and CDR2 is YYEKEE (reference sequence). Trimming took 2 bases from V and 9 from J; bases not matched to a gene: 3. CDR3 nucleotides: TGTGCCAGCAGCTTCGTGGACAGGGGGCAAGCTTTCTTT. Protein product: CASSFVDRGQAFF.

The chain couples TRBV5-6 to TRBJ2-7, with TRBD2 matching over 8 bases. The CDR3 is 14 residues long. The V and J ends lost 4 bases and 4 bases, in that order; junction bases with no gene match: 7. Germline CDR1 is SGHDT and CDR2 is YYEEEE. DNA for the CDR3: TGTGCCAGCAGCGAAAGCGGGAGACCTTACGAGCAGTACTTC. This sequence encodes CASSESGRPYEQYF.

This chain connects TRBV29-1 to TRBJ2-7, with D unresolved. Germline-derived CDR1 and CDR2 are SQVTM and ANQGSEA. The CDR3 has 12 residues. Trimming took 4 bases from V and 0 from J, leaving 7 bases between them. The CDR3 DNA follows: TGCAGCGTTGGGTCCAGCTCCTACGAGCAGTACTTC. Translation: CSVGSSSYEQYF.

The gene calls are TRBV7-2 and TRBJ1-2; TRBD1 is a possible D gene (6 bases). V was shortened by 5 bases and J by 8 bases, with 18 bases between the two germline ends. This CDR3 spans 14 amino acids. Germline loops: CDR1 SGHTA, CDR2 FQGNSA. In DNA, the CDR3 is TGTGCCAGCAGCCCGTACAGGGAGCGCGACGGCTACACCTTC. Protein sequence: CASSPYRERDGYTF.

This clone was detected only once. The V gene is TRBV28, the J gene TRBJ2-2, with D maybe TRBD2 (6 bases). The germline gives CDR1 MDHEN, CDR2 SYDVKM. Trimming shortened V by 8 bases and J by 3 bases, and 10 bases separated the two germline ends. CDR3 size: 13 residues. CDR3 protein: CASFRLDTGELFF. In DNA form, the CDR3 reads TGTGCCAGCTTCAGACTAGACACCGGGGAGCTGTTTTTT.

The chain combines TRBV19 with TRBJ2-2; TRBD1 matches at 9 bases. This CDR3 has 17 amino acids. J was trimmed by 5 bases and V by 8 bases; bases with no gene match: 15. Germline assignment: CDR1 LNHDA and CDR2 SQIVND (reference sequence). The chain's CDR3 is CASRSPRDRVVTGELFF. The DNA of the CDR3 is TGTGCCAGTCGATCTCCCCGGGACAGGGTAGTTACCGGGGAGCTGTTTTTT.

The rearrangement uses TRBV18 and TRBJ1-4; D uncertain. V lost 6 bases, J lost 0 bases, and 17 bases lay in between. The CDR3 loop spans 17 amino acids. Germline V gene sequence: CDR1 KGHSH, CDR2 LQKENI. CDR3 protein: CASSPYASEATNEKLFF. The CDR3 DNA reads as TGTGCCAGCTCTCCCTACGCGTCAGAGGCAACTAATGAAAAACTGTTTTTT.

The rearrangement joins TRBV6-6 to TRBJ1-2; tentative D call: TRBD1 (6 bases). The CDR3 sequence is 12 residues long. V was shortened by 8 bases and J by 4 bases, with 11 bases between the two germline ends. Germline values: CDR1 MNHNY, CDR2 SVGAGI (reference sequence). CDR3 region: CASRQEAYGYTF. In DNA form, the CDR3 reads TGTGCCAGCCGACAGGAAGCCTATGGCTACACCTTC.

The CDR3, as DNA: TGTGCCAGCACGGGCGGGGTGTACGTGGGAAGAAGCACAGATACGCAGTATTTT. Translation gives CASTGGVYVGRSTDTQYF. The chain uses TRBV28 and TRBJ2-3; tentatively, D is TRBD2 (6 bases). The germline V gene has CDR1 MDHEN and CDR2 SYDVKM. Trimming stripped 7 bases from V and 0 bases from J, with 23 bases between. The CDR3 loop spans 18 amino acids.

CDR3 sequence: CASSETGEFDGYTF. CDR3 coding DNA: TGTGCCAGCAGTGAAACCGGGGAATTTGATGGCTACACCTTC. The J gene is TRBJ1-2, the V gene TRBV6-5, with unresolved D. The germline V and J ends were trimmed by 5 bases and 6 bases, with 16 bases remaining between them. The CDR3 consists of 14 residues. Germline CDR1 MNHEY, CDR2 SVGAGI.

The chain couples TRBV5-8 to TRBJ1-4; D unresolved. Germline V lookup: CDR1 SGHTS, CDR2 YDEGEE. With 0 bases removed from V and 4 bases from J, the gap between germline ends came to 7 bases. CDR3 length equals 14 residues. Here the CDR3 DNA reads TGTGCCAGCAGCTTGGCAGCGGGTAATGAAAAACTGTTTTTT. This translates into CASSLAAGNEKLFF.

This chain connects TRBV6-1 to TRBJ1-3; D might be TRBD1 (5 bases). Germline values: CDR1 MNHNS, CDR2 SASEGT. Trimming took off 6 bases at V and 2 bases at J, with 11 bases between the two ends. The CDR3 totals 14 residues. CDR3 nucleotide sequence: TGTGCCAGCAGGATGACAGAAACTGGAAACACCATATATTTT. Residues: CASRMTETGNTIYF.

The gene calls are TRBV9 and TRBJ2-5; D might be TRBD1 (5 bases). Germline V gene sequence: CDR1 SGDLS, CDR2 YYNGEE. V was shortened by 0 bases and J by 4 bases, with 13 bases between the two germline ends. The CDR3 length is 15 residues. CDR3 loop: CASSVAGIAGETQYF. The CDR3 region has the DNA TGTGCCAGCAGCGTAGCAGGGATCGCAGGAGAGACCCAGTACTTC. Full variable domain (outside the CDR3, taken from reference TRBV9 and TRBJ2-5): DSGVTQTPKHLITATGQRVTLRCSPRSGDLSVYWYQQSLDQGLQFLIQYYNGEERAKGNILERFSAQQFPDLHSELNLSSLELGDSALYFCASSVAGIAGETQYFGPGTRLLVL.

This chain joins TRBV6-5 and TRBJ1-5, with TRBD1 identical over 7 bases. The CDR3 contains 12 residues. Germline CDR1 reads MNHEY; CDR2 reads SVGAGI. The V segment lost 5 bases and the J segment 5 bases; nucleotides outside the gene matches: 0. The CDR3 DNA is TGTGCCAGCAGTGACAGGGATCAGCCCCAGCATTTT. This translates into CASSDRDQPQHF.

The V and J genes are TRBV11-3 and TRBJ2-1, with D perhaps TRBD1 (5 bases). This CDR3 contains 17 residues. Germline V gives CDR1 SGHNT, CDR2 YENEEA. The ends were cut back, 0 bases at V and 12 bases at J, with 24 bases in the middle. The CDR3 loop reads CASSLDSQGISTMRQFF. CDR3 DNA: TGTGCCAGCAGCTTAGATTCCCAGGGAATATCTACAATGAGGCAGTTCTTC.

In this sample, this clone turned up once. The rearrangement uses TRBV7-2 and TRBJ2-5, with D tentatively TRBD1 (6 bases). V dropped 10 bases and J dropped 7 bases, with 19 bases sitting between them. Germline lookup yields CDR1 SGHTA and CDR2 FQGNSA. The CDR3 is made up of 13 amino acids. CDR3 protein: CATGTTPLGTQYF. The CDR3, as DNA: TGTGCCACCGGGACAACCCCCTTGGGGACCCAGTACTTC.

V gene TRBV9 combines with J gene TRBJ2-7; a possible D gene is TRBD2 (6 bases). The CDR3 has 13 residues. Between the trimmed V and J ends, which lost 4 bases and 5 bases, there was a span of 13 bases. Germline lookup yields CDR1 SGDLS and CDR2 YYNGEE. CDR3 coding DNA: TGTGCCAGCAGCCCTCGGGCTAGCGACGAGCAGTACTTC. Its protein is CASSPRASDEQYF.

The V and J genes are TRBV30 and TRBJ1-4; 8 bases line up with TRBD1. CDR1 and CDR2 (germline): GTSNPN, SVGIG (reference sequence). This CDR3 has 14 residues. The V and J ends lost 3 bases and 8 bases, in that order; junction bases with no gene match: 8. CDR3 protein: CAWRGQGPGEKLFF. For the CDR3, the DNA is TGTGCCTGGAGAGGACAGGGTCCTGGAGAAAAACTGTTTTTT. Full variable domain (missing parts from reference TRBV30 and TRBJ1-4): SQTIHQWPATLVQPVGSPLSLECTVEGTSNPNLYWYRQAAGRGLQLLFYSVGIGQISSEVPQNLSASRPQDRQFILSSKKLLLSDSGFYLCAWRGQGPGEKLFFGSGTQLSVL.

This clone has only a few counts. This rearrangement joins TRBV7-9 to TRBJ2-1; D may be TRBD2 (6 bases). V was trimmed by 1 base and J by 7 bases, leaving 11 bases between them. The CDR3 runs to 14 residues. The germline CDR1 and CDR2 sequences are SEHNR and FQNEAQ (reference sequence). CDR3 sequence: CASSLGLAWNEQFF. DNA for the CDR3: TGTGCCAGCAGCTTAGGGCTAGCGTGGAATGAGCAGTTCTTC. Using reference TRBV7-9 and TRBJ2-1 for the parts outside the CDR3, the full variable domain is DTGVSQNPRHKITKRGQNVTFRCDPISEHNRLYWYRQTLGQGPEFLTYFQNEAQLEKSRLLSDRFSAERPKGSFSTLEIQRTEQGDSAMYLCASSLGLAWNEQFFGPGTRLTVL.

The rearrangement uses TRBV6-6 and TRBJ1-5, with 7 bases that match TRBD1. Germline V gene data show CDR1 as MNHNY and CDR2 as SVGAGI (reference sequence). The CDR3 covers 15 residues. Trimming at V came to 6 bases and at J to 4 bases, leaving 9 bases not matched to a gene. The chain's CDR3 is CASRHPRDSNQPQHF. CDR3 coding DNA: TGTGCCAGCAGGCATCCCCGGGACAGTAATCAGCCCCAGCATTTT.